These 18 T cell receptor beta chains originate from one sample sequenced in a study of identical twins (dated by TCRdb to about 2016). Library method: 5' RACE. Sequencing was carried out with an Illumina HiSeq 2000. TCRdb itself trimmed the public reads at Q25 with fastp, ran MiXCR and retained productive beta chains. Every distinct CDR3 protein forms one entry, paired with its most common genes and DNA. The sample yields about 700,000 distinct CDR3 sequences; 5.5% to 6.5% were counted once. Roughly 1.8% of the sample comes from the top ten. What was sequenced was naive T cells sorted from blood. What the cell subset or site label conveys for this sample: cells isolated with a human naive T-cell isolation kit. The receptor set was obtained from a man aged 18 to 35 in good health.

This clonotype showed up many times. V and J are TRBV10-3 and TRBJ1-1; 10 bases align to TRBD1. Germline values: CDR1 ENHRY, CDR2 SYGVKD. The CDR3 contains 14 residues. The J segment lost 3 bases and the V segment lost 6 bases, leaving 4 bases of the junction unmatched. The CDR3 loop reads CAISPGTGDTEAFF. The CDR3 region has the DNA TGTGCCATCAGCCCCGGGACAGGGGACACTGAAGCTTTCTTT.

Ten or more counts support this clonotype. The chain uses TRBV15 and TRBJ1-2; no firm D call. This CDR3 region has 15 residues. V was cut by 1 base and J by 8 bases, with 17 bases left in between. CDR1 LNHNV and CDR2 YYDKDF come from the germline V gene (reference sequence). In nucleotides, the CDR3 is TGTGCCACCAGCAGAGGCCTGGACCCGTCGGAGGGCTACACCTTC. It encodes CATSRGLDPSEGYTF.

This clonotype was seen only a few times. This sequence joins TRBV4-1 and TRBJ2-7; TRBD2 matches 12 bases. This CDR3 comprises 14 residues. Germline CDR1 and CDR2: MGHRA and YSYEKL. The V and J ends lost 2 bases and 6 bases, in that order; junction bases with no gene match: 2. The CDR3 spells CASSQRTSGAEQYV. The DNA for the CDR3 is TGCGCCAGCAGCCAAAGGACTAGCGGGGCCGAGCAGTACGTC.

This clonotype was seen many times. The rearrangement links TRBV6-2 or TRBV6-3 to TRBJ2-7; D call uncertain. Germline CDR1 reads MNHEY; CDR2 reads SVGEGT. The CDR3 covers 13 residues. V was trimmed by 4 bases and J by 6 bases, leaving 13 bases between them. CDR3 DNA: TGTGCCAGCAGTTCCACGCGATCGGCCGAGCAGTACGTC. Protein sequence: CASSSTRSAEQYV.

There are many counts of this clonotype. The chain has TRBV24-1 and TRBJ2-3; no firm D call. CDR1 is KGHDR, CDR2 SFDVKD, per germline. CDR3 size: 14 residues. The ends were cut back, 5 bases at V and 0 bases at J, with 8 bases in the middle. CDR3 nucleotide sequence: TGTGCCACCAGTGTTTGGACCAGCACAGATACGCAGTATTTT. It is translated as CATSVWTSTDTQYF.

This clonotype was counted at least ten times. This sequence joins TRBV12-3 or TRBV12-4 and TRBJ1-2; D call uncertain. There are 13 residues in the CDR3. Trimming took 3 bases from V and 4 from J, leaving 9 bases between them. This chain's CDR3 is CASSLRALYGYTF. CDR3 in DNA: TGTGCCAGCAGTTTGAGGGCCCTCTATGGCTACACCTTC.

This clonotype was counted a few times. The gene calls are TRBV19 and TRBJ1-1; no definite D call. Germline CDR1 is LNHDA and CDR2 is SQIVND (reference sequence). The V end lost 7 bases, the J end lost 10 bases, and 19 bases lay between the germline ends. The CDR3 extends over 13 amino acids. The CDR3 protein is CASKQERLTGAFF. The CDR3, as DNA: TGTGCCAGTAAACAAGAGAGACTAACGGGAGCTTTCTTT.

There are a few counts of this clonotype. The CDR3 DNA follows: TGTGCCAGCAGCCAGCTGGTCACGTACGAGCAGTACTTC. Protein sequence: CASSQLVTYEQYF. The chain links TRBV3-1 to TRBJ2-7; no clear D. The CDR3 runs to 13 residues. The V end lost 3 bases, the J end lost 4 bases, and 10 bases lay between the germline ends. From germline, CDR1 is LGHDT and CDR2 YNNKEL (reference sequence).

Notes on this clonotype: At one boundary the junction diverges from the germline segment, which might be a read error. V gene TRBV20-1 combines with J gene TRBJ1-5; tentatively, D is TRBD1 (6 bases). This CDR3 has 15 amino acids. Per germline, CDR1 DFQATT and CDR2 SNEGSKA (reference sequence). The CDR3 sequence is CSAREGGGYNRPQHF. CDR3 nucleotides: TGCAGTGCTAGAGAGGGGGGGGGCTATAATCGGCCCCAGCATTTT.

This clonotype was picked up many times. This rearrangement joins TRBV4-1 to TRBJ1-5; D gene unclear. The V end lost 0 bases, the J end lost 6 bases, and 18 bases lay between the germline ends. CDR3 length equals 17 residues. Germline CDR1 and CDR2: MGHRA and YSYEKL. DNA of the CDR3: TGCGCCAGCAGCCAAGACTTTCTTAGAAAGGATACTCAGCCCCAGCATTTT. Translating gives CASSQDFLRKDTQPQHF.

The V gene is TRBV7-9, the J gene TRBJ2-5; no firm D call. Germline values: CDR1 SEHNR, CDR2 FQNEAQ (reference sequence). The V end lost 1 base, the J end lost 0 bases, and 12 bases lay between the germline ends. The CDR3 spans 16 residues. CDR3 nucleotide sequence: TGTGCCAGCAGCTTAGGTAGAGTAGAGCACCAAGAGACCCAGTACTTC. It codes for CASSLGRVEHQETQYF. The whole variable domain, filled in from reference TRBV7-9 and TRBJ2-5, reads DTGVSQNPRHKITKRGQNVTFRCDPISEHNRLYWYRQTLGQGPEFLTYFQNEAQLEKSRLLSDRFSAERPKGSFSTLEIQRTEQGDSAMYLCASSLGRVEHQETQYFGPGTRLLVL.

This clonotype was seen only a few times. The chain links TRBV6-5 to TRBJ2-5, with D maybe TRBD2 (6 bases). Germline lookup yields CDR1 MNHEY and CDR2 SVGAGI. The length of the CDR3 is 18 residues. V lost 0 bases and J 4 bases, leaving 21 bases between the germline ends. The CDR3 DNA reads TGTGCCAGCAGTTACTCCGGCGGTAGCGGATGGGTGTTAGAGACCCAGTACTTC. This gives the protein CASSYSGGSGWVLETQYF.

V usage is TRBV14 and J usage is TRBJ2-1, with D possibly TRBD2 on 9 matching bases. The germline CDR1 and CDR2 sequences are SGHDN and FVKESK. Trimming removed 3 bases at V and 2 bases at J, with 20 bases between. The CDR3 is 18 amino acids. The CDR3 coding sequence is TGTGCCAGCAGCCACAGGGGGCGGTCTAGCGGGACCTACAATGAGCAGTTCTTC. As protein: CASSHRGRSSGTYNEQFF.

This clonotype has a count of ten or more. This rearrangement joins TRBV29-1 to TRBJ1-1; possibly TRBD1 for D (5 bases). The germline V gene has CDR1 SQVTM and CDR2 ANQGSEA. V lost 4 bases to trimming and J lost 5 bases, with 14 bases between them. The CDR3 runs to 13 residues. The CDR3 is CSVVVRDFTEAFF. The DNA for the CDR3 is TGCAGCGTTGTGGTCAGGGATTTTACTGAAGCTTTCTTT.

This clonotype has a count of ten or more. V gene TRBV7-9 combines with J gene TRBJ2-1, with unresolved D. V was shortened by 5 bases and J by 8 bases, with 10 bases between the two germline ends. CDR3 size: 12 residues. Germline-derived CDR1 and CDR2 are SEHNR and FQNEAQ (reference sequence). The CDR3 DNA is TGTGCCAGCAGCCTGCCCCTCGATGAGCAGTTCTTC. Its protein product is CASSLPLDEQFF. The full variable domain, completed using reference TRBV7-9 and TRBJ2-1, is DTGVSQNPRHKITKRGQNVTFRCDPISEHNRLYWYRQTLGQGPEFLTYFQNEAQLEKSRLLSDRFSAERPKGSFSTLEIQRTEQGDSAMYLCASSLPLDEQFFGPGTRLTVL.

This clonotype occurred many times. The chain couples TRBV27 to TRBJ2-5; D might be TRBD1 (7 bases). The CDR3 length is 15 residues. Germline assignment: CDR1 MNHEY and CDR2 SMNVEV (reference sequence). V lost 6 bases and J 5 bases, leaving 19 bases between the germline ends. The CDR3 region is CASRIGSSGGETQYF. The CDR3 DNA is TGTGCCAGCAGAATCGGTAGCTCAGGGGGGGAGACCCAGTACTTC.

At least ten counts were recorded for this clonotype. This chain connects TRBV10-2 to TRBJ1-5; D uncertain. Trimming took off 3 bases at V and 2 bases at J, with 11 bases between the two ends. The CDR3 runs to 15 residues. From germline, CDR1 is WSHSY and CDR2 SAAADI. The CDR3 region is CASSDVVQGNQPQHF. CDR3 DNA: TGCGCCAGCAGTGATGTGGTTCAGGGCAATCAGCCCCAGCATTTT.

There are many counts of this clonotype. This chain links TRBV20-1 with TRBJ2-1; 8 nucleotides line up with TRBD2. Germline loops: CDR1 DFQATT, CDR2 SNEGSKA (reference sequence). Trimming took 0 bases from V and 13 from J; bases not matched to a gene: 11. This CDR3 comprises 14 residues. The CDR3 region has the DNA TGCAGTGCTAGAGAACGAGAGGTAGCGGGGCCTCAGTTCTTC. This translates into CSAREREVAGPQFF.